Below are 14 T cell receptor beta chains sequenced from a single sample in a study of CD8 T cells in Susac syndrome. RNA amounts of 0.5 to 1 ug underwent reverse transcription with random hexamers. TCRdb reprocessed the immunoSEQ multiplex PCR reads via MiXCR and lists one record per CDR3 protein. Of approximately 150,000 distinct CDR3 sequences in the sample, approximately 94% are singletons; the top ten hold about 0.076%. Material for sequencing was CD4+ T cells from PBMCs. These receptor sequences come from a human donor in good health.

The rearrangement uses TRBV7-8 and TRBJ1-1; D is unresolved. The CDR3 covers 14 residues. The V gene lost 1 base and the J gene lost 6 bases, with 12 bases spanning the gap. The germline CDR1 and CDR2 sequences are SGHVS and FQNEAQ. The DNA of the CDR3 is TGTGCCAGCAGCTTAGACTTGAGGAAGGCTGAAGCTTTCTTT. It specifies CASSLDLRKAEAFF. Drawing the rest from reference TRBV7-8 and TRBJ1-1, the complete variable domain is GAGVSQSPRYKVAKRGQDVALRCDPISGHVSLFWYQQALGQGPEFLTYFQNEAQLDKSGLPSDRFFAERPEGSVSTLKIQRTQQEDSAVYLCASSLDLRKAEAFFGQGTRLTVV.

CDR3 in amino acids: CASREDPSEQYF. CDR3 DNA sequence: TGTGCCAGCAGGGAGGACCCCTCCGAGCAGTACTTC. This chain uses TRBV2 with TRBJ2-7; the D gene is possibly TRBD2 (5 bases). Germline CDR1 reads SNHLY; CDR2 reads FYNNEI. This CDR3 spans 12 amino acids. V was cut by 6 bases and J by 6 bases, with 12 bases left in between.

This sequence joins TRBV29-1 and TRBJ1-1; D may be TRBD1 (5 bases). V lost 7 bases, J lost 5 bases, and 17 bases lay in between. CDR3 length: 13 amino acids. Germline CDR1 SQVTM, CDR2 ANQGSEA. The CDR3 nucleotides are TGCAGCGGCGGTGGGGGGAGGCGTACTGAAGCTTTCTTT. This gives the protein CSGGGGRRTEAFF.

In this sample, this clonotype turned up once. The rearrangement uses TRBV3-1 and TRBJ1-1; D is undetermined. V gave up 3 bases and J gave up 3 bases, with 14 bases separating them. Germline-derived CDR1 and CDR2 are LGHDT and YNNKEL (reference sequence). CDR3 length: 15 amino acids. CDR3 amino acids: CASSQASGYHTEAFF. The DNA for the CDR3 is TGTGCCAGCAGCCAGGCGAGCGGGTACCACACTGAAGCTTTCTTT.

This chain links TRBV5-1 with TRBJ2-3; D may be TRBD2 (6 bases). Germline V CDR1 and CDR2: SGHRS, YFSETQ. V lost 4 bases to trimming and J lost 0 bases, with 15 bases between them. This CDR3 has 16 residues. The CDR3 region is CASSLYRSGSTDTQYF. The CDR3 bases are TGCGCCAGCAGCCTCTATAGGAGCGGGAGCACAGATACGCAGTATTTT. Supplemented by reference TRBV5-1 and TRBJ2-3, the full variable domain reads KAGVTQTPRYLIKTRGQQVTLSCSPISGHRSVSWYQQTPGQGLQFLFEYFSETQRNKGNFPGRFSGRQFSNSRSEMNVSTLELGDSALYLCASSLYRSGSTDTQYFGPGTRLTVL.

The chain joins TRBV7-2 to TRBJ2-5; D unclear. V was shortened by 7 bases and J by 4 bases, with 19 bases between the two germline ends. Germline V gene lookup returns CDR1 SGHTA and CDR2 FQGNSA. This CDR3 contains 15 residues. CDR3 sequence: CASTDLPRGRETQYF. Written as DNA, the CDR3 is TGTGCCAGCACCGACCTCCCTAGAGGACGAGAGACCCAGTACTTC.

In DNA form, the CDR3 reads TGTGCCAGCAGTTCACTAGCGGGAGTTAGCGGGGAGCTGTTTTTT. It yields the protein CASSSLAGVSGELFF. J is TRBJ2-2 and V is TRBV2; TRBD2 matches at 11 bases. V lost 5 bases to trimming and J lost 7 bases; unmatched junction nucleotides: 6. Looked up from germline, CDR1 is SNHLY and CDR2 is FYNNEI. The CDR3 sequence is 15 residues long. Full variable domain (remainder filled in from reference TRBV2 and TRBJ2-2): EPEVTQTPSHQVTQMGQEVILRCVPISNHLYFYWYRQILGQKVEFLVSFYNNEISEKSEIFDDQFSVERPDGSNFTLKIRSTKLEDSAMYFCASSSLAGVSGELFFGEGSRLTVL.

V and J are TRBV19 and TRBJ1-1; no reliable D call. Deletions cut 4 bases from V and 0 bases from J, with 12 bases between. The V gene's germline CDR1 is LNHDA and CDR2 SQIVND (reference sequence). CDR3 size: 15 residues. CDR3 residues: CASSTGNSMNTEAFF. CDR3 coding DNA: TGTGCCAGTAGTACCGGGAACTCTATGAACACTGAAGCTTTCTTT. The full variable domain, in which reference TRBV19 and TRBJ1-1 provide the parts outside the CDR3, is DGGITQSPKYLFRKEGQNVTLSCEQNLNHDAMYWYRQDPGQGLRLIYYSQIVNDFQKGDIAEGYSVSREKKESFPLTVTSAQKNPTAFYLCASSTGNSMNTEAFFGQGTRLTVV.

The CDR3 protein is CASRRTGNTEAFF. The DNA of the CDR3 is TGTGCCAGCAGGCGGACAGGGAACACTGAAGCTTTCTTT. The J gene is TRBJ1-1, the V gene TRBV6-1; 7 nucleotides agree with TRBD1. Germline V lookup: CDR1 MNHNS, CDR2 SASEGT. This CDR3 contains 13 residues. The ends lost 6 bases at V and 1 base at J; junction bases unmatched: 2.

V and J are TRBV10-2 and TRBJ2-7; D not resolved. The CDR3 contains 12 residues. V dropped 10 bases and J dropped 9 bases, with 19 bases sitting between them. Germline assignment: CDR1 WSHSY and CDR2 SAAADI. This chain's CDR3 is CATLLDPAWQYF. In nucleotides, the CDR3 is TGCGCCACCCTCCTTGACCCCGCCTGGCAGTACTTC.

The count of this clonotype is one. This chain joins TRBV7-2 and TRBJ1-3; D not resolved. Germline V gives CDR1 SGHTA, CDR2 FQGNSA. The CDR3 consists of 15 residues. The V end lost 4 bases, the J end lost 0 bases, and 10 bases lay between the germline ends. The CDR3 loop reads CASSSRVASGNTIYF. The CDR3 DNA reads as TGTGCCAGCAGCTCGCGGGTGGCCTCTGGAAACACCATATATTTT. Together with reference TRBV7-2 and TRBJ1-3, the CDR3 gives the full variable domain: GAGVSQSPSNKVTEKGKDVELRCDPISGHTALYWYRQSLGQGLEFLIYFQGNSAPDKSGLPSDRFSAERTGGSVSTLTIQRTQQEDSAVYLCASSSRVASGNTIYFGEGSWLTVV.

The gene calls are TRBV2 and TRBJ2-5; tentative D call: TRBD2 (6 bases). The V end was cut by 4 bases, the J end by 9 bases, with 18 bases between. CDR1 is SNHLY, CDR2 FYNNEI, per germline. The length of the CDR3 is 14 residues. CDR3 loop: CASSGGKGGGAQYF. The CDR3 DNA follows: TGTGCCAGCAGTGGGGGCAAGGGAGGTGGAGCCCAGTACTTC.

The chain joins TRBV6-1 to TRBJ2-5; D gene unclear. There are 13 residues in the CDR3. The V gene lost 10 bases and the J gene lost 2 bases, with 14 bases spanning the gap. Germline values: CDR1 MNHNS, CDR2 SASEGT. CDR3 protein: CATSMLGQETQYF. The CDR3 coding sequence is TGTGCCACCTCGATGTTGGGGCAAGAGACCCAGTACTTC.

This chain connects TRBV6-5 to TRBJ2-7, with TRBD1 matching 9 bases. There are 16 residues in the CDR3. Germline V CDR1 and CDR2: MNHEY, SVGAGI. V gave up 2 bases and J gave up 3 bases; unmatched junction bases: 8. The chain's CDR3 is CASSYGGQGGDYEQYF. The DNA of the CDR3 is TGTGCCAGCAGTTACGGGGGACAGGGTGGGGACTACGAGCAGTACTTC.